These T cell receptor beta chains were read from a single sample in a study of neurological immune-mediated disorders. Via MiXCR, TCRdb re-called the 5' RACE reads, giving one row per CDR3 protein. The sample lists 65,000 to 70,000 distinct CDR3 sequences; more than 3.5% were seen once. The sequencing input was PBMCs. The receptor source for this set is a middle-aged man with multiple sclerosis. Both conserved end residues are part of each CDR3. The D gene is left open where the match is weak. Clone size is not always given. Where it is, it says once, few, many or a class for expanded clones.

d_gene: .; v_gene: TRBV20-1; j_gene: TRBJ2-3; abundance: .; CDR3aa: CSASDQHSTDTQYF; CDR3nt: TGCAGTGCTAGTGATCAACACAGCACAGATACGCAGTATTTT
d_gene: .; v_gene: TRBV6-5; j_gene: TRBJ1-1; abundance: many; CDR3aa: CASREEWNTEAFF; CDR3nt: TGTGCCAGCAGGGAGGAGTGGAACACTGAAGCTTTCTTT
d_gene: .; v_gene: TRBV4-1; j_gene: TRBJ1-1; abundance: many; CDR3aa: CASSLQTGRSNTEAFF; CDR3nt: TGCGCCAGCAGCCTCCAGACAGGCAGGTCGAACACTGAAGCTTTCTTT
d_gene: .; v_gene: TRBV25-1; j_gene: TRBJ1-1; abundance: many; CDR3aa: CASSELNTEAFF; CDR3nt: TGTGCCAGCAGTGAGCTGAACACTGAAGCTTTCTTT
d_gene: .; v_gene: TRBV5-1; j_gene: TRBJ1-1; abundance: many; CDR3aa: CASALSSNSNTEAFF; CDR3nt: TGCGCCAGCGCCTTGTCGAGTAATTCGAACACTGAAGCTTTCTTT
d_gene: TRBD2; v_gene: TRBV20-1; j_gene: TRBJ2-1; abundance: many; CDR3aa: CSARTERGSSYNEQFF; CDR3nt: TGCAGTGCTAGAACCGAGCGGGGGAGCTCCTACAATGAGCAGTTCTTC
d_gene: .; v_gene: TRBV20-1; j_gene: TRBJ2-2; abundance: many; CDR3aa: CSASRYYTTNTGELFF; CDR3nt: TGCAGTGCTAGTCGTTACTATACTACGAACACCGGGGAGCTGTTTTTT
d_gene: .; v_gene: TRBV7-9; j_gene: TRBJ2-1; abundance: many; CDR3aa: CASSQAVAGGQFF; CDR3nt: TGTGCCAGCAGCCAGGCGGTGGCGGGCGGGCAGTTCTTC
d_gene: TRBD2; v_gene: TRBV6-5; j_gene: TRBJ2-7; abundance: .; CDR3aa: CASSWVGGGYEQYF; CDR3nt: TGTGCCAGCAGTTGGGTGGGGGGGGGCTACGAGCAGTACTTC
d_gene: TRBD2; v_gene: TRBV7-2; j_gene: TRBJ2-5; abundance: few; CDR3aa: CASSFSGGVQETQYF; CDR3nt: TGTGCCAGCAGCTTTAGCGGGGGGGTCCAAGAGACCCAGTACTTC
d_gene: .; v_gene: TRBV6-5; j_gene: TRBJ2-7; abundance: many; CDR3aa: CASSYSGRDVGAVHEQYF; CDR3nt: TGTGCCAGCAGTTACTCAGGCAGGGATGTTGGAGCGGTCCACGAGCAGTACTTC
d_gene: .; v_gene: TRBV7-9; j_gene: TRBJ2-4; abundance: many; CDR3aa: CASSPRFGDGDIQYF; CDR3nt: TGTGCCAGCAGCCCGCGATTCGGGGATGGGGACATTCAGTACTTC
d_gene: TRBD1; v_gene: TRBV24-1; j_gene: TRBJ2-3; abundance: many; CDR3aa: CATSDTGQGKDTQYF; CDR3nt: TGTGCCACCAGTGATACGGGACAGGGGAAGGATACGCAGTATTTT
d_gene: TRBD1; v_gene: TRBV7-8; j_gene: TRBJ2-7; abundance: many; CDR3aa: CASSLVGDRDEQYF; CDR3nt: TGTGCCAGCAGCTTAGTTGGGGACAGGGACGAGCAGTACTTC
d_gene: TRBD2; v_gene: TRBV27; j_gene: TRBJ2-2; abundance: .; CDR3aa: CASRALGGAKVGELFF; CDR3nt: TGTGCCAGCAGGGCTCTCGGGGGGGCGAAGGTCGGGGAGCTGTTTTTT
d_gene: .; v_gene: TRBV28; j_gene: TRBJ2-4; abundance: many; CDR3aa: CASSLQGIENIQYF; CDR3nt: TGTGCCAGCAGTTTACAGGGTATCGAAAACATTCAGTACTTC
d_gene: .; v_gene: TRBV20-1; j_gene: TRBJ1-2; abundance: many; CDR3aa: CSASRIRFGYTF; CDR3nt: TGCAGTGCTAGTCGGATCAGGTTTGGCTACACCTTC
d_gene: .; v_gene: TRBV5-1; j_gene: TRBJ2-3; abundance: many; CDR3aa: CASSFQGGGTDTQYF; CDR3nt: TGCGCCAGCAGCTTCCAGGGGGGAGGCACAGATACGCAGTATTTT
d_gene: TRBD2; v_gene: TRBV20-1; j_gene: TRBJ2-2; abundance: many; CDR3aa: CSARETSGGASGELFF; CDR3nt: TGCAGTGCTAGGGAAACTAGCGGGGGGGCCTCAGGGGAGCTGTTTTTT
d_gene: .; v_gene: TRBV3-1; j_gene: TRBJ1-3; abundance: many; CDR3aa: CASSLFDQFRPIYF; CDR3nt: TGTGCCAGCAGCCTCTTCGACCAATTTCGCCCCATATATTTT
d_gene: TRBD2; v_gene: TRBV12-3/TRBV12-4; j_gene: TRBJ2-5; abundance: many; CDR3aa: CASTPGGTETQYF; CDR3nt: TGTGCCAGCACCCCGGGGGGGACGGAGACCCAGTACTTC